This TCR beta chain was observed in a study of T-cell memory formation after mild COVID-19. Study-level findings and limits: Prior to infection, memory already included some responding clones, suggesting cross-reactive memory joined.

This clonotype showed up many times. Its antigen remains unknown. cDNA libraries for TCR alpha and TCR beta, carrying sample barcodes and UMIs, came from 5'RACE with constant-segment primers. TCRdb processed the 5' RACE reads anew with MiXCR; each CDR3 protein has one entry. Of 350,000 to 550,000 distinct CDR3 sequences listed, roughly 17% were seen once; the top ten hold 20% to 25%. Germline V lookup: CDR1 ENHRY, CDR2 SYGVKD. This CDR3 has 13 amino acids. V was trimmed by 4 bases and J by 4 bases, leaving 9 bases between them. This receptor was taken from a young man who had mild COVID-19 (a few samples of this study predate the infection). Cell type and time point are not known. The source material was PBMCs or a T cell subset sorted from them (not recorded which). The chain combines TRBV10-3 with TRBJ2-3; the D gene is possibly TRBD2 (5 bases). The CDR3 DNA sequence: TGTGCCATCAGTGGGGGAGTCGCAGATACGCAGTATTTT. Its protein product is CAISGGVADTQYF.